This T cell receptor (beta chain) was profiled in a study of cytomegalovirus exposure and HLA in healthy donors. Each donor was healthy, and each was a bone marrow donor. The germline CDR1 and CDR2 sequences are MNHEY and SMNVEV (reference sequence). Trimming pared 5 bases from V and 1 base from J, leaving 12 bases between. The CDR3 sequence is 15 residues long. PCR involved 60 Vbeta and 13 Jbeta primers. Some clones are missing from TCRdb's copy, which holds only in-frame ones; the method was immunoSEQ multiplex PCR. The data hold under 200,000 clones, with roughly four fifths observed a single time. Overall study findings and caveats: V- and J-gene trimming of TCR beta was linked (in a later analysis) to a missense DCLRE1C variant.

Comment on this clone: Antigen specificity is unknown.

The chain recombines TRBV27 with TRBJ1-5; D possibly corresponds to TRBD1 (6 bases). The TCR was taken from a woman aged 18 to 35 in good health and CMV-seronegative. Input material: PBMCs. CDR3 amino acids: CASSRDRSSNQPQHF. The DNA for the CDR3 is TGTGCCAGCAGTCGTGACAGGTCCAGCAATCAGCCCCAGCATTTT.